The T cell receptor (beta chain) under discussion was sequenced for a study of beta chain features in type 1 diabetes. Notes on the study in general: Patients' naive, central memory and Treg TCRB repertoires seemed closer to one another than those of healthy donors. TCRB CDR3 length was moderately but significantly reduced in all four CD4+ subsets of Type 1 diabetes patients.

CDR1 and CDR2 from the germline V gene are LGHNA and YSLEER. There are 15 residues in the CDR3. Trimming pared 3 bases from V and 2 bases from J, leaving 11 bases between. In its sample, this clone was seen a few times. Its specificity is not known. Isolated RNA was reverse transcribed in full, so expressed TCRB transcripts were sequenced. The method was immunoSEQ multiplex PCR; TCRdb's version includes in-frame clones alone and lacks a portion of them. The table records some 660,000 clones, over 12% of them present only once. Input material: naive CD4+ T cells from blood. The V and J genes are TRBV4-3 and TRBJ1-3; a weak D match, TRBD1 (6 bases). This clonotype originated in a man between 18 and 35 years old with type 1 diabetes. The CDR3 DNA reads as TGCGCCAGCAGCCACTTAGGGGGTACTGGAAACACCATATATTTT. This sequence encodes CASSHLGGTGNTIYF.